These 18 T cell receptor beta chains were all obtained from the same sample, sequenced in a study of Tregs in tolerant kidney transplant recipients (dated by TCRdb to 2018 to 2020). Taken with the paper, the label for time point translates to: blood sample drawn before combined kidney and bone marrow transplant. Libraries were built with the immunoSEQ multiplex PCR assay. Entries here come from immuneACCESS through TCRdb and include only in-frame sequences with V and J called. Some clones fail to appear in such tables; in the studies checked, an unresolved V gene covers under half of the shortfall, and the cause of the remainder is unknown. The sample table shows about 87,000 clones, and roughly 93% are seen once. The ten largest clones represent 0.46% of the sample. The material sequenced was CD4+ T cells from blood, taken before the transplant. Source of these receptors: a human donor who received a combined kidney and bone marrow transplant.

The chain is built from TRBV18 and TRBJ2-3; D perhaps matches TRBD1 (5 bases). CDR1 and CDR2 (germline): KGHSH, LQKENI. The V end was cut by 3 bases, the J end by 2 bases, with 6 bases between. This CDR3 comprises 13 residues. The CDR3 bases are TGTGCCAGCTCACCGGACATCACAGATACGCAGTATTTT. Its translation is CASSPDITDTQYF.

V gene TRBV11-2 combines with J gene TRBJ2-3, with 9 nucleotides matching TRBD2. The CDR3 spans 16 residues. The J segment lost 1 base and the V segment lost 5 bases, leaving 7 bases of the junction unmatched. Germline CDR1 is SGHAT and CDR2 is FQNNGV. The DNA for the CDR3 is TGTGCCAGCAGCACCCGACTAGCGGAAGGCACAGATACGCAGTATTTT. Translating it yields CASSTRLAEGTDTQYF. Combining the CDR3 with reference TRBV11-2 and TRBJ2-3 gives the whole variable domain EAGVAQSPRYKIIEKRQSVAFWCNPISGHATLYWYQQILGQGPKLLIQFQNNGVVDDSQLPKDRFSAERLKGVDSTLKIQPAKLEDSAVYLCASSTRLAEGTDTQYFGPGTRLTVL.

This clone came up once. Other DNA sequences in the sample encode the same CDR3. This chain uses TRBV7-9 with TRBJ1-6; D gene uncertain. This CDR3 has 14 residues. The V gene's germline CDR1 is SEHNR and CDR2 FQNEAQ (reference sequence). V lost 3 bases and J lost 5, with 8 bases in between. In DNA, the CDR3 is TGTGCCAGCAGCTTTGGGCAGGATAATTCACCCCTCCACTTT. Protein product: CASSFGQDNSPLHF.

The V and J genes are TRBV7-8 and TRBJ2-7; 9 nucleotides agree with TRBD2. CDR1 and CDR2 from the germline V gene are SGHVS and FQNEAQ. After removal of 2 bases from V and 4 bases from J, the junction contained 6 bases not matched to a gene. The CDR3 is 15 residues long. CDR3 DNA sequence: TGTGCCAGCAGCTTATCAATAGCGGGGGAGTACGAGCAGTACTTC. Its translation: CASSLSIAGEYEQYF.

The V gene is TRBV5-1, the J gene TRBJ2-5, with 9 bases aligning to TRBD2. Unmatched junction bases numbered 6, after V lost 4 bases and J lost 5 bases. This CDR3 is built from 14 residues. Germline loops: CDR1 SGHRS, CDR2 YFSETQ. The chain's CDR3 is CASSNSGGWETQYF. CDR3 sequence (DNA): TGCGCCAGCAGCAATAGCGGGGGTTGGGAGACCCAGTACTTC.

CDR3 residues: CASSESTLDQPQHF. The CDR3 DNA follows: TGCGCCAGCAGTGAGTCGACACTAGATCAGCCCCAGCATTTT. The chain has TRBV10-2 and TRBJ1-5; D unresolved. The CDR3 sequence is 14 residues long. Trimming shortened V by 0 bases and J by 5 bases, and 8 bases separated the two germline ends. Germline assignment: CDR1 WSHSY and CDR2 SAAADI.

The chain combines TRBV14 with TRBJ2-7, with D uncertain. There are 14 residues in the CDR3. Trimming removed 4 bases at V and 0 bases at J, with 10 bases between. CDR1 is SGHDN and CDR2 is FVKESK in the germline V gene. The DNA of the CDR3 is TGTGCCAGCAGCCTCCGGTTAAGCTCCTACGAGCAGTACTTC. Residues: CASSLRLSSYEQYF.

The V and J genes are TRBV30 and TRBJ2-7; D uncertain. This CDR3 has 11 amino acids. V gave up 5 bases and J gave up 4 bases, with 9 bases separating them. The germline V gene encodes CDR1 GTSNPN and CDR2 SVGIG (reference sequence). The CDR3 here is CAWEVGYEQYF. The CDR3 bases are TGTGCCTGGGAGGTCGGGTACGAGCAGTACTTC. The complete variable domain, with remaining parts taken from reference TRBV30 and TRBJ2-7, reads SQTIHQWPATLVQPVGSPLSLECTVEGTSNPNLYWYRQAAGRGLQLLFYSVGIGQISSEVPQNLSASRPQDRQFILSSKKLLLSDSGFYLCAWEVGYEQYFGPGTRLTVT.

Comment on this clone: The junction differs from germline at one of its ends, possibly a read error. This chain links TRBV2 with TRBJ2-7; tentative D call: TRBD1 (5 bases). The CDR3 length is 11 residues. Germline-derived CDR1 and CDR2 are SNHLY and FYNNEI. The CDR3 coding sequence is TGTGCCAGCAGTGAAAGGGGCAGGGCTCTCTTC. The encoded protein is CASSERGRALF.

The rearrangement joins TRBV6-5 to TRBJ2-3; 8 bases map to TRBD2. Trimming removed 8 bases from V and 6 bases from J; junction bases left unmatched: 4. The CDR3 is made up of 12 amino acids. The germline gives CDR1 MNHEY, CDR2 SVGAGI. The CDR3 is CASSTSVDTQYF. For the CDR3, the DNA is TGTGCCAGCTCGACTAGCGTGGATACGCAGTATTTT.

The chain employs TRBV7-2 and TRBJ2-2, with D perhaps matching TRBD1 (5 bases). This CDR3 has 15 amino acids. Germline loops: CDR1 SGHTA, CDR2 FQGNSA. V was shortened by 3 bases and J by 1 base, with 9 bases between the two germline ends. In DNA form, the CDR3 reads TGTGCCAGCAGCTTTAGTACAGGGAACACCGGGGAGCTGTTTTTT. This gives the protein CASSFSTGNTGELFF.

CDR3 loop: CASSIQTGYYGYTF. The DNA of the CDR3 is TGTGCCAGTAGTATTCAGACAGGGTACTATGGCTACACCTTC. The J gene is TRBJ1-2, the V gene TRBV19, with 7 bases fitting TRBD1. The CDR3 is 14 residues long. The germline gives CDR1 LNHDA, CDR2 SQIVND (reference sequence). V shed 3 bases and J 3 bases; nucleotides not matched to a gene: 4.

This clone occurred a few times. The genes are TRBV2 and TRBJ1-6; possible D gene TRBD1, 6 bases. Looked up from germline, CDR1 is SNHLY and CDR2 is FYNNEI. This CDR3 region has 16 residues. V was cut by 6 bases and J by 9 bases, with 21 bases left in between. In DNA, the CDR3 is TGTGCCAGCAGCGAACAGGGAAAGGGCAGATTTTCACCCCTCCACTTT. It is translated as CASSEQGKGRFSPLHF. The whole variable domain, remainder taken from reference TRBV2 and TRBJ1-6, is EPEVTQTPSHQVTQMGQEVILRCVPISNHLYFYWYRQILGQKVEFLVSFYNNEISEKSEIFDDQFSVERPDGSNFTLKIRSTKLEDSAMYFCASSEQGKGRFSPLHFGNGTRLTVT.

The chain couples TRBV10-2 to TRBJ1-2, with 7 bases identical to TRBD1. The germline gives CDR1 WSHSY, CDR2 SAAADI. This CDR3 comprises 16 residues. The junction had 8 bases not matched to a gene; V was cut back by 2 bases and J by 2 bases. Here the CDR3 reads CASSEPMGQWNYGYTF. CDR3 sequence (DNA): TGCGCCAGCAGTGAGCCAATGGGACAGTGGAACTATGGCTACACCTTC.

The CDR3 protein is CASSERQGGYQPQHF. CDR3 in DNA: TGTGCCAGCAGTGAAAGGCAGGGGGGCTATCAGCCCCAGCATTTT. The chain combines TRBV2 with TRBJ1-5, with 7 bases fitting TRBD1. This CDR3 has 15 amino acids. J was trimmed by 5 bases and V by 2 bases; bases with no gene match: 6. Germline CDR1 SNHLY, CDR2 FYNNEI.

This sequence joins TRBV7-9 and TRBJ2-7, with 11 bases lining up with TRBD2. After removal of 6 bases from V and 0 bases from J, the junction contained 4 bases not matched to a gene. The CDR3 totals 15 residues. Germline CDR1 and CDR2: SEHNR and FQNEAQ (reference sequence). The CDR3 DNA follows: TGTGCCAGCAGATCGACTAGCGGGGTCTCCTACGAGCAGTACTTC. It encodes CASRSTSGVSYEQYF.

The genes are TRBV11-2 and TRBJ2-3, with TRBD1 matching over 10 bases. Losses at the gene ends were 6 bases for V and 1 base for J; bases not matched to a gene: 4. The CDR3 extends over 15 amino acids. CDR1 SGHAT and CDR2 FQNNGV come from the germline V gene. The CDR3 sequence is CASRPGTGGTDTQYF. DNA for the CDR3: TGTGCCAGCAGGCCCGGGACAGGGGGCACAGATACGCAGTATTTT.

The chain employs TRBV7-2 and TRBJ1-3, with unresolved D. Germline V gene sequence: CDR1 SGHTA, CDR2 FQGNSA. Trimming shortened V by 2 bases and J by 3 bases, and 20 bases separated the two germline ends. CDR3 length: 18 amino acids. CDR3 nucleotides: TGTGCCAGCAGCTTATCCCCCCCCGGACGGGGTGTTGGAAACACCATATATTTT. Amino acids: CASSLSPPGRGVGNTIYF.